These 27 T cell receptor beta chains were sequenced from one sample in a study of memory CD4+ T cells and cytomegalovirus serostatus. The method was immunoSEQ multiplex PCR; TCRdb's version includes in-frame clones alone and lacks a portion of them. The repertoire holds 50,000 or so clones, with about 80% as singletons. Single viable CD3+CD4+CD8-CD45RO+ cells were sorted as the memory CD4+ T cells. Material for sequencing was memory CD4+ T cells from blood. Every receptor here comes from an adult in good health and CMV-seropositive.

J is TRBJ2-5 and V is TRBV7-6, with 8 positions matching TRBD1. V lost 5 bases and J lost 1; bases outside the gene matches: 3. This CDR3 spans 14 amino acids. Germline lookup yields CDR1 SGHVS and CDR2 FNYEAQ. CDR3: CASSPGGPQETQYF. CDR3 sequence (DNA): TGTGCCAGCAGCCCAGGGGGCCCCCAAGAGACCCAGTACTTC.

V and J are TRBV5-4 and TRBJ2-5; D not resolved. This CDR3 is built from 12 residues. CDR1 is SGHNT, CDR2 YYREEE, per germline (reference sequence). The germline V and J ends were trimmed by 3 bases and 5 bases, with 8 bases remaining between them. This chain's CDR3 is CASSSLGETQYF. CDR3 sequence (DNA): TGTGCCAGCAGCTCATTGGGGGAGACCCAGTACTTC. The full variable domain, rest sourced from reference TRBV5-4 and TRBJ2-5, is ETGVTQSPTHLIKTRGQQVTLRCSSQSGHNTVSWYQQALGQGPQFIFQYYREEENGRGNFPPRFSGLQFPNYSSELNVNALELDDSALYLCASSSLGETQYFGPGTRLLVL.

The gene calls are TRBV27 and TRBJ1-4; the match to TRBD1 covers 7 bases. Trimming at V came to 3 bases and at J to 4 bases, leaving 8 bases not matched to a gene. Per the germline V gene, CDR1 is MNHEY and CDR2 is SMNVEV (reference sequence). This CDR3 has 16 amino acids. Written as DNA, the CDR3 is TGTGCCAGCAGTTTCCCGGGACAGACAAATAATGAAAAACTGTTTTTT. Its protein product is CASSFPGQTNNEKLFF. Full variable domain (rest looked up from reference TRBV27 and TRBJ1-4): EAQVTQNPRYLITVTGKKLTVTCSQNMNHEYMSWYRQDPGLGLRQIYYSMNVEVTDKGDVPEGYKVSRKEKRNFPLILESPSPNQTSLYFCASSFPGQTNNEKLFFGSGTQLSVL.

V gene TRBV5-6 combines with J gene TRBJ1-1, with D perhaps TRBD1 (5 bases). CDR3 length equals 15 residues. Germline loops: CDR1 SGHDT, CDR2 YYEEEE. The V and J ends lost 3 bases and 3 bases respectively, with 15 bases between them. CDR3 region: CASSSIMGGYTEAFF. CDR3 nucleotides: TGTGCCAGCAGCTCAATTATGGGGGGATACACTGAAGCTTTCTTT. The full variable domain, completed using reference TRBV5-6 and TRBJ1-1, is DAGVTQSPTHLIKTRGQQVTLRCSPKSGHDTVSWYQQALGQGPQFIFQYYEEEERQRGNFPDRFSGHQFPNYSSELNVNALLLGDSALYLCASSSIMGGYTEAFFGQGTRLTVV.

By sample share, this clone is medium-sized. This chain connects TRBV6-1 to TRBJ1-2; TRBD1 is a possible D gene (6 bases). The CDR3 sequence is 13 residues long. The V end was cut by 1 base, the J end by 7 bases, with 10 bases between. From germline, CDR1 is MNHNS and CDR2 SASEGT. The CDR3 bases are TGTGCCAGCAGTGAAGGGCAGGGGCTTGGCTACACCTTC. Its protein is CASSEGQGLGYTF.

This clone came up once. The chain couples TRBV10-3 to TRBJ1-2; D is perhaps TRBD1 (5 bases). The V and J ends lost 3 bases and 8 bases respectively, with 19 bases between them. Germline V gene data show CDR1 as ENHRY and CDR2 as SYGVKD. The CDR3 runs 15 residues. Here the CDR3 reads CAISDLGGVGLGYTF. CDR3 nucleotides: TGTGCCATCAGTGACTTAGGAGGGGTAGGCCTCGGCTACACCTTC.

V is TRBV2 and J is TRBJ2-5, with 8 bases fitting TRBD2. Germline V gene sequence: CDR1 SNHLY, CDR2 FYNNEI. Losses at the gene ends were 7 bases for V and 3 bases for J; bases not matched to a gene: 4. The CDR3 loop spans 13 amino acids. This chain's CDR3 is CASTGLGEETQYF. The CDR3 bases are TGTGCCAGCACGGGACTAGGGGAAGAGACCCAGTACTTC.

This sequence joins TRBV19 and TRBJ2-1; 9 bases line up with TRBD1. This CDR3 is 17 amino acids long. Losses at the gene ends were 1 base for V and 7 bases for J; bases not matched to a gene: 11. CDR1 is LNHDA, CDR2 SQIVND, per germline (reference sequence). CDR3: CASSIAGTGFAYNEQFF. The CDR3 region has the DNA TGTGCCAGTAGTATAGCCGGGACAGGGTTTGCTTATAATGAGCAGTTCTTC.

V gene TRBV13 combines with J gene TRBJ2-1, with 10 bases matching TRBD1. The CDR3 sequence is 18 residues long. With 0 bases clipped from V and 5 bases from J, the junction kept 10 bases outside the gene matches. Per the germline V gene, CDR1 is PRHDT and CDR2 is FYEKMQ (reference sequence). CDR3 protein: CASSLGHRDRGSHNEQFF. As DNA, the CDR3 is TGTGCCAGCAGCTTAGGCCACAGGGACAGGGGATCGCACAATGAGCAGTTCTTC.

This rearrangement joins TRBV7-8 to TRBJ1-2; D unclear. This CDR3 region has 14 residues. The V gene's germline CDR1 is SGHVS and CDR2 FQNEAQ. V lost 1 base and J 2 bases, leaving 8 bases between the germline ends. The CDR3 spells CASSLGVRNYGYTF. Written as DNA, the CDR3 is TGTGCCAGCAGCTTAGGTGTCAGAAACTATGGCTACACCTTC. Full variable domain (remainder filled in from reference TRBV7-8 and TRBJ1-2): GAGVSQSPRYKVAKRGQDVALRCDPISGHVSLFWYQQALGQGPEFLTYFQNEAQLDKSGLPSDRFFAERPEGSVSTLKIQRTQQEDSAVYLCASSLGVRNYGYTFGSGTRLTVV.

In this sample, this clone turned up a few times. This chain uses TRBV5-1 with TRBJ2-1; 13 nucleotides line up with TRBD2. Germline CDR1 SGHRS, CDR2 YFSETQ. The V gene end was trimmed by 4 bases and the J gene end by 6 bases; junction bases not matched to a gene: 7. The CDR3 is 16 residues long. The CDR3 region is CASSLPTSGGANEQFF. As DNA, the CDR3 is TGCGCCAGCAGCCTGCCCACTAGCGGGGGGGCCAATGAGCAGTTCTTC.

This chain uses TRBV2 with TRBJ2-1; 13 nucleotides agree with TRBD2. This CDR3 comprises 17 residues. Germline lookup yields CDR1 SNHLY and CDR2 FYNNEI. The V gene end was trimmed by 5 bases and the J gene end by 7 bases; junction bases not matched to a gene: 11. In DNA form, the CDR3 reads TGTGCCAGCAGTCCCGGGACTAGCGGGACGGGGGAAAATGAGCAGTTCTTC. Encoded protein: CASSPGTSGTGENEQFF.

This chain's CDR3 is CASSLGGDSNQPQHF. The DNA for the CDR3 is TGCGCCAGCAGCTTGGGAGGGGATAGCAATCAGCCCCAGCATTTT. The rearrangement joins TRBV5-1 to TRBJ1-5; perhaps TRBD1 as D (5 bases). CDR1 SGHRS and CDR2 YFSETQ come from the germline V gene. This CDR3 spans 15 amino acids. V lost 0 bases and J 0 bases, leaving 7 bases between the germline ends.

The chain joins TRBV19 to TRBJ1-2; TRBD1 matches 10 bases. The V and J ends lost 8 bases and 8 bases, in that order; junction bases with no gene match: 11. The CDR3 sequence is 14 residues long. Per germline, CDR1 LNHDA and CDR2 SQIVND (reference sequence). The CDR3 here is CASQPRGQGRGYTF. The CDR3 bases are TGTGCCAGTCAACCCCGGGGACAGGGGCGCGGCTACACCTTC.

This CDR3 is CAWSRVGPSGNTIYF. DNA of the CDR3: TGTGCCTGGAGTCGTGTAGGTCCATCTGGAAACACCATATATTTT. The rearrangement links TRBV30 to TRBJ1-3; D is undetermined. V was cut by 2 bases and J by 1 base, with 12 bases left in between. Germline V gene data show CDR1 as GTSNPN and CDR2 as SVGIG (reference sequence). This CDR3 region has 15 residues.

The chain links TRBV29-1 to TRBJ1-1; D remains unclear. Trimming stripped 5 bases from V and 0 bases from J, with 10 bases between. This CDR3 comprises 13 residues. Germline values: CDR1 SQVTM, CDR2 ANQGSEA. CDR3 sequence: CSVFLRVNTEAFF. DNA of the CDR3: TGCAGCGTTTTCTTGAGAGTGAACACTGAAGCTTTCTTT.

This clone was counted a few times. CDR3 sequence reads: CASSPAATGRNEQFF. In nucleotides, the CDR3 is TGCGCCAGCAGCCCGGCCGCGACAGGGCGCAATGAGCAGTTCTTC. V is TRBV5-1 and J is TRBJ2-1; 7 nucleotides agree with TRBD1. This CDR3 has 15 amino acids. Losses at the gene ends were 4 bases for V and 6 bases for J; bases not matched to a gene: 10. The V gene's germline CDR1 is SGHRS and CDR2 YFSETQ.

V is TRBV19 and J is TRBJ2-1; D is possibly TRBD1 (6 bases). Germline values: CDR1 LNHDA, CDR2 SQIVND (reference sequence). The V gene lost 7 bases and the J gene lost 9 bases, with 16 bases spanning the gap. The CDR3 is 13 amino acids. CDR3 in DNA: TGTGCCAGTAACCACAGGGCAAAGGGTGAGCAGTTCTTC. Translating gives CASNHRAKGEQFF. Full variable domain (rest looked up from reference TRBV19 and TRBJ2-1): DGGITQSPKYLFRKEGQNVTLSCEQNLNHDAMYWYRQDPGQGLRLIYYSQIVNDFQKGDIAEGYSVSREKKESFPLTVTSAQKNPTAFYLCASNHRAKGEQFFGPGTRLTVL.

This clone was counted between two and nine times. The DNA of the CDR3 is TGTGCCAGCAGCGCCGGGGGGGTGGGTTCACCCCTCCACTTT. Its protein product is CASSAGGVGSPLHF. This chain links TRBV9 with TRBJ1-6; the D gene is possibly TRBD1 (5 bases). CDR1 and CDR2 (germline): SGDLS, YYNGEE. Trimming left V 3 bases short and J 9 bases short, with 13 bases between. The CDR3 extends over 14 amino acids.

This chain uses TRBV6-1 with TRBJ2-3, with 8 bases matching TRBD1. The CDR3 extends over 14 amino acids. CDR1 and CDR2 from the germline V gene are MNHNS and SASEGT. V dropped 5 bases and J dropped 1; count of bases not matched to a gene: 2. CDR3 sequence (DNA): TGTGCCAGCAGTCTGGACAGGGGCACAGATACGCAGTATTTT. Amino acid sequence: CASSLDRGTDTQYF.

The sample holds a few counts of this clone. The same CDR3 can be traced to other DNA sequences in this sample. This chain joins TRBV28 and TRBJ1-1, with D possibly TRBD1 on 5 matching bases. Germline CDR1 reads MDHEN; CDR2 reads SYDVKM. This CDR3 comprises 13 residues. V was pared by 3 bases and J by 1 base, with 6 bases between. CDR3 protein: CASSFGGNTEAFF. For the CDR3, the DNA is TGTGCCAGCAGTTTCGGGGGGAACACTGAAGCTTTCTTT.

The chain couples TRBV2 to TRBJ1-5; D perhaps matches TRBD1 (5 bases). With 6 bases removed from V and 6 bases from J, the gap between germline ends came to 15 bases. The CDR3 runs to 14 residues. CDR1 is SNHLY, CDR2 FYNNEI, per germline. CDR3: CASSQGRGGQPQHF. CDR3 nucleotides: TGTGCCAGCAGCCAGGGTAGGGGTGGTCAGCCCCAGCATTTT.

The chain recombines TRBV11-2 with TRBJ2-7, with 7 bases fitting TRBD1. The ends lost 5 bases at V and 1 base at J; junction bases unmatched: 8. The CDR3 is 15 residues long. CDR1 is SGHAT, CDR2 FQNNGV, per germline. The CDR3 region is CASSRQGFTSYEQYF. The CDR3 DNA follows: TGTGCCAGCAGCCGACAGGGATTTACTTCCTACGAGCAGTACTTC. The complete variable domain, with remaining parts taken from reference TRBV11-2 and TRBJ2-7, reads EAGVAQSPRYKIIEKRQSVAFWCNPISGHATLYWYQQILGQGPKLLIQFQNNGVVDDSQLPKDRFSAERLKGVDSTLKIQPAKLEDSAVYLCASSRQGFTSYEQYFGPGTRLTVT.

V gene TRBV5-1 combines with J gene TRBJ1-5; D gene unclear. The V end lost 0 bases, the J end lost 0 bases, and 7 bases lay between the germline ends. The CDR3 is 15 residues long. From germline, CDR1 is SGHRS and CDR2 YFSETQ. The CDR3 protein is CASSLGGYSNQPQHF. The CDR3 DNA reads TGCGCCAGCAGCTTGGGCGGATATAGCAATCAGCCCCAGCATTTT.

This clone was observed a few times. This chain connects TRBV5-1 to TRBJ1-1; 7 nucleotides match TRBD1. Trimming cost V 4 bases and J 4 bases; bases outside gene matches: 7. Germline values: CDR1 SGHRS, CDR2 YFSETQ. The CDR3 consists of 14 residues. The chain's CDR3 is CASSPAGGSTEAFF. CDR3 DNA sequence: TGCGCCAGCAGCCCCGCAGGGGGGAGCACTGAAGCTTTCTTT.

The chain is built from TRBV27 and TRBJ2-7; 9 positions agree with TRBD2. This CDR3 has 15 residues. Germline V gene data show CDR1 as MNHEY and CDR2 as SMNVEV (reference sequence). J was trimmed by 9 bases and V by 0 bases; bases with no gene match: 9. In DNA form, the CDR3 reads TGTGCCAGCAGTTTATCGCGGGAGGGCCGCCTAGCGCAGTACTTC. It specifies CASSLSREGRLAQYF.

The J gene is TRBJ2-2, the V gene TRBV5-5; D is possibly TRBD2 (6 bases). V was pared by 5 bases and J by 4 bases, with 15 bases between. CDR3 length equals 15 residues. Looked up from germline, CDR1 is SGHKS and CDR2 is YYEKEE (reference sequence). CDR3 residues: CASRIGGHGTGELFF. The CDR3 region has the DNA TGTGCCAGCAGAATAGGAGGGCACGGCACCGGGGAGCTGTTTTTT.